This T cell receptor beta chain was identified in a study of T cells after yellow fever vaccination. Across the study: Each low-cell-number fraction was prepared by means of SMART-Seq v4 Ultra Low Input. The study, taken as a whole, reports: Overlap between CD4 and CD8 compartments was detected for a small share of clonotypes.

TCRdb re-called the 5' RACE reads through MiXCR, storing one row per CDR3 protein. Of over 130,000 distinct CDR3 sequences listed, 7.7% are singletons. Ten or more counts support this clonotype. The antigen is unknown. This TCR came from a man aged 25-40 years who received the YFV17D yellow fever vaccine. The input for sequencing was CD4+ T cells sorted from PBMCs, taken 5 days after the yellow fever booster vaccination.

CDR3 nucleotides: TGCAGTGCTAGTAGGGGCGGGGAGCTGTTTTTT. It yields the protein CSASRGGELFF. The J gene is TRBJ2-2, the V gene TRBV20-1, with TRBD1 as a possible D gene (5 bases). Trimming cost V 3 bases and J 7 bases, with 6 bases left between them. The CDR3 loop spans 11 amino acids. Germline assignment: CDR1 DFQATT and CDR2 SNEGSKA (reference sequence).